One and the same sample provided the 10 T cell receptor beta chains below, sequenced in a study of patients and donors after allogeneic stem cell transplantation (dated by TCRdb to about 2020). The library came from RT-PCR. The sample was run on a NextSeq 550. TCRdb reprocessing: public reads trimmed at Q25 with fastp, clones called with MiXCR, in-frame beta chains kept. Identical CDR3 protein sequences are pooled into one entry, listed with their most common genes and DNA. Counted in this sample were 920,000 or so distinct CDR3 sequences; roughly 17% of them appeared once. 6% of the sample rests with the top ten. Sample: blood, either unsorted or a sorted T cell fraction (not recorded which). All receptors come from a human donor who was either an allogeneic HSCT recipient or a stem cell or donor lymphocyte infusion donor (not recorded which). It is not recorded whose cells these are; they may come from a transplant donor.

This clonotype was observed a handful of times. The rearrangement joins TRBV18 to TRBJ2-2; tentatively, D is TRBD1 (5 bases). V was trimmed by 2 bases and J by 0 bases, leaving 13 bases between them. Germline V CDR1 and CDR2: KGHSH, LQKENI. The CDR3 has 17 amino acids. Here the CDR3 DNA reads TGTGCCAGCTCACCAACTCGACAGACTTCGAACACCGGGGAGCTGTTTTTT. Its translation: CASSPTRQTSNTGELFF. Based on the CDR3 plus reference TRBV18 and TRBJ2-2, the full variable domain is NAGVMQNPRHLVRRRGQEARLRCSPMKGHSHVYWYRQLPEEGLKFMVYLQKENIIDESGMPKERFSAEFPKEGPSILRIQQVVRGDSAAYFCASSPTRQTSNTGELFFGEGSRLTVL.

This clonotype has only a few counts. CDR3: CASSLDARTAYEQYF. DNA of the CDR3: TGTGCCAGCAGTTTAGATGCTCGGACGGCGTACGAGCAGTACTTC. V usage is TRBV27 and J usage is TRBJ2-7; no definite D call. Trimming left V 2 bases short and J 4 bases short, with 15 bases between. The germline V gene has CDR1 MNHEY and CDR2 SMNVEV (reference sequence). This CDR3 has 15 amino acids.

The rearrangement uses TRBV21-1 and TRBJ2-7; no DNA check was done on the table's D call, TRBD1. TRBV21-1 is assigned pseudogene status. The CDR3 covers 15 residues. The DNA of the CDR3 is TGTGCCAGCAGCAACCGAGCGGACAGGGGAAAAGAGCAGTACTTC. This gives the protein CASSNRADRGKEQYF.

The CDR3 loop reads CASSYSLTGSSYEQYF. CDR3 coding DNA: TGTGCCAGCAGTTACTCGCTGACGGGAAGCTCCTACGAGCAGTACTTC. The genes are TRBV6-5 and TRBJ2-7, with D perhaps matching TRBD2 (5 bases). Germline V lookup: CDR1 MNHEY, CDR2 SVGAGI. This CDR3 contains 16 residues. V was trimmed by 0 bases and J by 0 bases, leaving 12 bases between them.

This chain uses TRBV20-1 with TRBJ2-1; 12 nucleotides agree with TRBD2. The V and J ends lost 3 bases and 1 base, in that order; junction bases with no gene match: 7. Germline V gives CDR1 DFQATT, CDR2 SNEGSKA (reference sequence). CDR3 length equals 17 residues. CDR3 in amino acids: CSASTGTSGRSYNEQFF. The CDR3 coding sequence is TGCAGTGCTAGTACGGGAACTAGCGGGAGGTCCTACAATGAGCAGTTCTTC.

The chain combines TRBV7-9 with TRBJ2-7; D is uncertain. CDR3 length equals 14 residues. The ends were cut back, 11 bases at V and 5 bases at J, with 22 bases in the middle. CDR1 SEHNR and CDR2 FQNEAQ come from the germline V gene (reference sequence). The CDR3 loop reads CAGRRSFGDNEQYF. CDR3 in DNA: TGTGCCGGGCGCCGGAGTTTCGGAGACAACGAGCAGTACTTC. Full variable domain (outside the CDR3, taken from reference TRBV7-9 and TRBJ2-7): DTGVSQNPRHKITKRGQNVTFRCDPISEHNRLYWYRQTLGQGPEFLTYFQNEAQLEKSRLLSDRFSAERPKGSFSTLEIQRTEQGDSAMYLCAGRRSFGDNEQYFGPGTRLTVT.

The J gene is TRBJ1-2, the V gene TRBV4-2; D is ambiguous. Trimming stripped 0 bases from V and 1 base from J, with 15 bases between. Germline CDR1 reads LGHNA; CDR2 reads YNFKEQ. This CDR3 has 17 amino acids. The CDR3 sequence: CASSQDLLIPFNYGYTF. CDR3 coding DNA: TGTGCCAGCAGCCAAGATCTGCTTATTCCCTTTAACTATGGCTACACCTTC.

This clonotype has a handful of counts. The CDR3, as DNA: TGTGCCAGCAGTAGAGCGGGGGGCCGCATTGAGCAGTTCTTC. Protein: CASSRAGGRIEQFF. The rearrangement joins TRBV12-3 or TRBV12-4 to TRBJ2-1, with 9 positions matching TRBD2. The CDR3 contains 14 residues. The ends lost 5 bases at V and 9 bases at J; junction bases unmatched: 8.

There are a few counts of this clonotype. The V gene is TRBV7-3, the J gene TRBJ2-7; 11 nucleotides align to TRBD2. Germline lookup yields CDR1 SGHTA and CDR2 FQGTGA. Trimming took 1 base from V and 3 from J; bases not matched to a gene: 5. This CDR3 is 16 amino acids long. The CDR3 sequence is CASSLKLAGGVYEQYF. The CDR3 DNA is TGTGCCAGCAGCTTAAAGCTAGCGGGAGGAGTCTACGAGCAGTACTTC.

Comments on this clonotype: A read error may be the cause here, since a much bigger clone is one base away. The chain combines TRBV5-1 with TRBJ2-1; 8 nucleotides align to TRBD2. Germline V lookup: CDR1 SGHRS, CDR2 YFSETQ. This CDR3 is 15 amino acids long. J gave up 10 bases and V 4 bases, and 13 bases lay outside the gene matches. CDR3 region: CASSPRQAGAVEQFF. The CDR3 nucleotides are TGCGCCAGCAGCCCAAGACAAGCGGGAGCGGTGGAGCAGTTCTTC.